This T cell receptor (beta chain) was captured by sequencing in a study of T cell responses to AZD1222 COVID-19 vaccine. The CDR3 extends over 17 amino acids. Trimming cost V 0 bases and J 1 base, with 12 bases left between them. CDR1 and CDR2 from the germline V gene are SEHNR and FQNEAQ (reference sequence). Assay used: immunoSEQ multiplex PCR; TCRdb lists only in-frame clones, some missing. The profile shows approximately 150,000 clones, 85% to 95% of them singletons. The specimen comprised peripheral blood, sampled on day 0 of AZD1222 vaccination. The receptor was isolated from an adult in good health. The chain carries TRBV7-9 and TRBJ2-2; the D gene could be TRBD1 or TRBD2 (5 bases each). The CDR3 sequence is CASSLAGVTRNTGELFF. CDR3 nucleotide sequence: TGTGCCAGCAGCTTAGCGGGGGTAACCAGGAACACCGGGGAGCTGTTTTTT.